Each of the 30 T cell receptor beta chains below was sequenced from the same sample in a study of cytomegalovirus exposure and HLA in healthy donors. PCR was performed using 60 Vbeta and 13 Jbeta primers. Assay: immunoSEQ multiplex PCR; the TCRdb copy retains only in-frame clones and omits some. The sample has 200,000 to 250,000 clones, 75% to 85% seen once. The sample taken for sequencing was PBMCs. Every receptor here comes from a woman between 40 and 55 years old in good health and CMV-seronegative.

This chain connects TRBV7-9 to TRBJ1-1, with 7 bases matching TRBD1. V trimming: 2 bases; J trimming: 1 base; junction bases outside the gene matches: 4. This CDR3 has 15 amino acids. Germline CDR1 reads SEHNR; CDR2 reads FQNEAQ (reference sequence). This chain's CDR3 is CASSLSTGRNTEAFF. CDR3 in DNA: TGTGCCAGCAGCTTATCGACAGGGCGGAACACTGAAGCTTTCTTT.

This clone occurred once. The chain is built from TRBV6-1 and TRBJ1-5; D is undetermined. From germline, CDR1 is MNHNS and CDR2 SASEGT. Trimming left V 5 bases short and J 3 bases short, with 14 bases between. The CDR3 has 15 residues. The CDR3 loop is CASSWGGTNNQPQHF. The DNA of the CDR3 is TGTGCCAGCAGTTGGGGAGGCACGAACAATCAGCCCCAGCATTTT.

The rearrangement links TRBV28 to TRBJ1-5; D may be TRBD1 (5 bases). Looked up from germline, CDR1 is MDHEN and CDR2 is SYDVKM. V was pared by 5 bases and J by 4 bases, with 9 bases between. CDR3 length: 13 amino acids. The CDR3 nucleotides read TGTGCCAGCAGTCCAAGACAGAATCAGCCCCAGCATTTT. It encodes CASSPRQNQPQHF.

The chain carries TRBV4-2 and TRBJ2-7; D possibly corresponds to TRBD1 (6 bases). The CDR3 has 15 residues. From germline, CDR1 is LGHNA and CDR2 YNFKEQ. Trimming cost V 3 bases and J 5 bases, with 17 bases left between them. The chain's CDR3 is CASSQTSQGTNEQYF. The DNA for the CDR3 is TGTGCCAGCAGCCAGACCTCACAGGGTACGAACGAGCAGTACTTC.

CDR3 protein: CSVRGLLTDTQYF. The CDR3 DNA follows: TGCAGCGTGAGGGGACTTCTCACAGATACGCAGTATTTT. The chain uses TRBV29-1 and TRBJ2-3; D possibly corresponds to TRBD2 (6 bases). V was cut by 6 bases and J by 2 bases, with 12 bases left in between. The length of the CDR3 is 13 residues. CDR1 and CDR2 from the germline V gene are SQVTM and ANQGSEA.

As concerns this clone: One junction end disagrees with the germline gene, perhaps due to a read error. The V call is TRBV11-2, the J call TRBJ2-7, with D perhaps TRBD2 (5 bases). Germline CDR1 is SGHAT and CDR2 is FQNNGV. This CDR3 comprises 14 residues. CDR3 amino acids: CASSFSTLVSEQHF. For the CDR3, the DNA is TGTGCCAGCAGCTTCAGTACACTCGTTAGCGAGCAGCACTTC.

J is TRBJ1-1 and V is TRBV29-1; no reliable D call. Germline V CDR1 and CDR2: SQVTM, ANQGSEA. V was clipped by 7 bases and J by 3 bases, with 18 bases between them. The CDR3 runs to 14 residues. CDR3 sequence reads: CSANRGLPHTEAFF. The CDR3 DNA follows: TGCAGCGCCAACAGAGGACTTCCCCACACTGAAGCTTTCTTT.

CDR3 coding DNA: TGTGCCAGCAGTACCCGAATGGGGGGGCAAGAGACCCAGTACTTC. Protein sequence: CASSTRMGGQETQYF. The rearrangement joins TRBV27 to TRBJ2-5, with 7 positions matching TRBD2. The CDR3 covers 15 residues. V was pared by 5 bases and J by 2 bases, with 8 bases of the junction left unmatched. Germline V lookup: CDR1 MNHEY, CDR2 SMNVEV (reference sequence).

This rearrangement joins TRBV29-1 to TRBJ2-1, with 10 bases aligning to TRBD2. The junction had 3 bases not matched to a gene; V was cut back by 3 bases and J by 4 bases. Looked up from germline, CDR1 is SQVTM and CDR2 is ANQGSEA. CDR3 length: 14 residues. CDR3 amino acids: CSVEQLAGYNEQFF. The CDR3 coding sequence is TGCAGCGTTGAGCAACTAGCGGGATACAATGAGCAGTTCTTC.

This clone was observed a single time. In DNA form, the CDR3 reads TGTGCCAGTAGTCTGGGGGGAGGCACTGAAGCTTTCTTT. It encodes CASSLGGGTEAFF. The chain employs TRBV19 and TRBJ1-1, with D possibly being TRBD1 (5 bases). Trimming removed 5 bases from V and 4 bases from J, with 11 bases in between. The CDR3 is 13 residues long. Germline loops: CDR1 LNHDA, CDR2 SQIVND (reference sequence). Complete variable domain (other parts from reference TRBV19 and TRBJ1-1): DGGITQSPKYLFRKEGQNVTLSCEQNLNHDAMYWYRQDPGQGLRLIYYSQIVNDFQKGDIAEGYSVSREKKESFPLTVTSAQKNPTAFYLCASSLGGGTEAFFGQGTRLTVV.

The CDR3 bases are TGTGCCAGCAGGACTAGCGGGAGAACGAGACGCAGTGAGCAGTTCTTC. It is translated as CASRTSGRTRRSEQFF. The chain recombines TRBV18 with TRBJ2-1, with TRBD2 matching 13 bases. The ends lost 8 bases at V and 9 bases at J; junction bases unmatched: 13. In germline, CDR1 is KGHSH, CDR2 LQKENI. CDR3 size: 16 residues.

CDR3 sequence reads: CSVEELQIFETQYF. The CDR3 DNA is TGCAGCGTTGAGGAATTACAGATTTTCGAGACCCAGTACTTC. The V and J genes are TRBV29-1 and TRBJ2-5; D gene ambiguous. In germline, CDR1 is SQVTM, CDR2 ANQGSEA. CDR3 length equals 14 residues. Trimming removed 3 bases from V and 5 bases from J, with 16 bases in between.

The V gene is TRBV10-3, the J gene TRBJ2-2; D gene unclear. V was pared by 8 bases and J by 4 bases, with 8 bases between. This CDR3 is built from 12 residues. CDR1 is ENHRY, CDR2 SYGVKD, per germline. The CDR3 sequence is CAIRGSTGELFF. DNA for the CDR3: TGTGCCATCCGAGGTAGCACCGGGGAGCTGTTTTTT.

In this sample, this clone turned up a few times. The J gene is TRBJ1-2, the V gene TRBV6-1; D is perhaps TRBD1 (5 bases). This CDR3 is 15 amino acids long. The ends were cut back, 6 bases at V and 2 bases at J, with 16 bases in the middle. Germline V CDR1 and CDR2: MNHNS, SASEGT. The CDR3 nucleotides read TGTGCCAGCAGCCCTGGGGCAAGGCTAAACTATGGCTACACCTTC. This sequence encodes CASSPGARLNYGYTF.

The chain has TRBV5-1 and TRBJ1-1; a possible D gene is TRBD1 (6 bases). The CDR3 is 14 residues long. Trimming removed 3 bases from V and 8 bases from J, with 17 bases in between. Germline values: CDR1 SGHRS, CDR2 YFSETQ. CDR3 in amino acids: CASSSDPRGAEAFF. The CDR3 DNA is TGCGCCAGCAGCTCGGATCCCAGGGGAGCCGAAGCTTTCTTT.

CDR3 protein: CASSVGGEQYF. Here the CDR3 DNA reads TGTGCCAGCAGCGTGGGGGGCGAGCAGTACTTC. The chain couples TRBV7-2 to TRBJ2-7; D may be TRBD2 (6 bases). V lost 5 bases and J lost 6, with 8 bases in between. CDR3 length equals 11 residues. Germline values: CDR1 SGHTA, CDR2 FQGNSA. The full variable domain, its missing parts supplied by reference TRBV7-2 and TRBJ2-7, is GAGVSQSPSNKVTEKGKDVELRCDPISGHTALYWYRQSLGQGLEFLIYFQGNSAPDKSGLPSDRFSAERTGGSVSTLTIQRTQQEDSAVYLCASSVGGEQYFGPGTRLTVT.

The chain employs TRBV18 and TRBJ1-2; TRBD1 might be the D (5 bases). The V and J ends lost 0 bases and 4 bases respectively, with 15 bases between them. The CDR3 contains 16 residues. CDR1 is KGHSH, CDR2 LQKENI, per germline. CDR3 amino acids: CASSPPGGPFGYGYTF. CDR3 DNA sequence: TGTGCCAGCTCACCACCGGGGGGACCCTTTGGCTATGGCTACACCTTC. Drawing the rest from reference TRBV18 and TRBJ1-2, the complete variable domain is NAGVMQNPRHLVRRRGQEARLRCSPMKGHSHVYWYRQLPEEGLKFMVYLQKENIIDESGMPKERFSAEFPKEGPSILRIQQVVRGDSAAYFCASSPPGGPFGYGYTFGSGTRLTVV.

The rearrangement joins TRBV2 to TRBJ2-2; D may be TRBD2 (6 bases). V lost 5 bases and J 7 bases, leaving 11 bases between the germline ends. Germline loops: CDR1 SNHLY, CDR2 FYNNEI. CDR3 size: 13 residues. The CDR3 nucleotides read TGTGCCAGCAGTCGGGAGTCGGGCGGGGAGCTGTTTTTT. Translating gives CASSRESGGELFF.

The CDR3 is CASSPSSGQETQYF. The CDR3 nucleotides read TGTGCCAGCAGCCCCTCTAGCGGCCAAGAGACCCAGTACTTC. The chain employs TRBV7-3 and TRBJ2-5; 7 nucleotides agree with TRBD2. The J segment lost 1 base and the V segment lost 5 bases, leaving 4 bases of the junction unmatched. The CDR3 is made up of 14 amino acids. Germline V gene lookup returns CDR1 SGHTA and CDR2 FQGTGA.

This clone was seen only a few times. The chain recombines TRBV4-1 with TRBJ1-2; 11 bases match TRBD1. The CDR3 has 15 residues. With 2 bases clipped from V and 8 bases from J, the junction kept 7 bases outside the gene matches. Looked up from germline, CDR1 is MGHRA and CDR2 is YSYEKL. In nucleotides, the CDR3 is TGCGCCAGCAGCCAACCCGGGACAGGGGGTTTGGGCTACACCTTC. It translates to CASSQPGTGGLGYTF.

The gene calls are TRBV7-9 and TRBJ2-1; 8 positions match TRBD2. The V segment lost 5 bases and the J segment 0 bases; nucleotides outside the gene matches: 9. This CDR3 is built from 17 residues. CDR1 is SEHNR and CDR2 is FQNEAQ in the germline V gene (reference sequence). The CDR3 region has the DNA TGTGCCAGCAGCCCCGGGGTAGCGGGACTCTCCTACAATGAGCAGTTCTTC. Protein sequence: CASSPGVAGLSYNEQFF.

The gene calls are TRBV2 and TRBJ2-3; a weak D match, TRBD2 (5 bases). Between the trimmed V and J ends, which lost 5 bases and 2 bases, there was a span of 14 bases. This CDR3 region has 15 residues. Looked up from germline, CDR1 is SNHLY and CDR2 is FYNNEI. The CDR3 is CASSSGLLPTDTQYF. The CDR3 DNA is TGTGCCAGCAGTAGCGGCCTTCTACCCACAGATACGCAGTATTTT. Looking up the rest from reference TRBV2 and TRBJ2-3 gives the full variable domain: EPEVTQTPSHQVTQMGQEVILRCVPISNHLYFYWYRQILGQKVEFLVSFYNNEISEKSEIFDDQFSVERPDGSNFTLKIRSTKLEDSAMYFCASSSGLLPTDTQYFGPGTRLTVL.

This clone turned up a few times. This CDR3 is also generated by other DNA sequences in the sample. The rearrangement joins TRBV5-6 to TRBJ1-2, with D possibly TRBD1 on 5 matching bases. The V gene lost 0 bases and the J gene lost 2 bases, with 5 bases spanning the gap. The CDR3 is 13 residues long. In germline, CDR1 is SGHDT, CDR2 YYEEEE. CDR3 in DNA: TGTGCCAGCAGCTTGGGACAGAACTATGGCTACACCTTC. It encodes CASSLGQNYGYTF.

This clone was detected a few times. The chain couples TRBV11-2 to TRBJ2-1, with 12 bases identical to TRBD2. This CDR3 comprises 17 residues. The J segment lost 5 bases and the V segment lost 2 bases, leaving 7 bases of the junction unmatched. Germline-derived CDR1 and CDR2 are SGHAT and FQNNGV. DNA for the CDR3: TGTGCCAGCAGCTTAAGGGGGTGGACTAGCGGGAACAATGAGCAGTTCTTC. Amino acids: CASSLRGWTSGNNEQFF.

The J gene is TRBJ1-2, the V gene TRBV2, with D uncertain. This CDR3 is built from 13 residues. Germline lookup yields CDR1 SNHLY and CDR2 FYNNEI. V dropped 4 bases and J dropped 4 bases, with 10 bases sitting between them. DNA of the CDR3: TGTGCCAGCAGTGCGGAGGGAATCTATGGCTACACCTTC. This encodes CASSAEGIYGYTF.

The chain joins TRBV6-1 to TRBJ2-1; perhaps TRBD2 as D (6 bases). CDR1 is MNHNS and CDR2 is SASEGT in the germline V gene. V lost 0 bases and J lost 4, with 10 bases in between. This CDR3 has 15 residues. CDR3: CASSEARTIYNEQFF. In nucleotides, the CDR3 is TGTGCCAGCAGTGAAGCAAGGACTATTTACAATGAGCAGTTCTTC.

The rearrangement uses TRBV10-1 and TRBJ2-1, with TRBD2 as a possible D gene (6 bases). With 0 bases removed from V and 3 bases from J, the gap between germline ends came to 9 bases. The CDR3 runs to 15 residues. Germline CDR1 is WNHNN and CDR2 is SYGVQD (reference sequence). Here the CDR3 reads CASSESGGIYNEQFF. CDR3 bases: TGCGCCAGCAGTGAGTCCGGAGGGATCTACAATGAGCAGTTCTTC.

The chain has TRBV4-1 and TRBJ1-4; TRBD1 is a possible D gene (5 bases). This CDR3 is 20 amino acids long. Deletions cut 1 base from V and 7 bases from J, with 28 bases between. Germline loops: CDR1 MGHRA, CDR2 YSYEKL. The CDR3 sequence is CASSQAGPGGLGLMGEKLFF. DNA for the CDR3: TGCGCCAGCAGCCAAGCGGGACCGGGGGGTCTCGGCCTCATGGGTGAAAAACTGTTTTTT.

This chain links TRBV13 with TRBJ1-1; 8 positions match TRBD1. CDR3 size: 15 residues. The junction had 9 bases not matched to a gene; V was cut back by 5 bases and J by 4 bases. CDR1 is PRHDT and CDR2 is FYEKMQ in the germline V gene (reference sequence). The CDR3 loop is CASSLQQGALTEAFF. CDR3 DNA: TGTGCCAGCAGCCTCCAGCAGGGGGCTCTCACTGAAGCTTTCTTT.

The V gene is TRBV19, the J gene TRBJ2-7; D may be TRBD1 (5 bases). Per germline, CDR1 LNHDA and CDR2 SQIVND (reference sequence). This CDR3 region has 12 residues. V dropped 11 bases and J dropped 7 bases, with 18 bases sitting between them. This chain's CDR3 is CAARTGTGEQYF. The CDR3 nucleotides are TGTGCCGCCCGGACGGGTACAGGTGAGCAGTACTTC.